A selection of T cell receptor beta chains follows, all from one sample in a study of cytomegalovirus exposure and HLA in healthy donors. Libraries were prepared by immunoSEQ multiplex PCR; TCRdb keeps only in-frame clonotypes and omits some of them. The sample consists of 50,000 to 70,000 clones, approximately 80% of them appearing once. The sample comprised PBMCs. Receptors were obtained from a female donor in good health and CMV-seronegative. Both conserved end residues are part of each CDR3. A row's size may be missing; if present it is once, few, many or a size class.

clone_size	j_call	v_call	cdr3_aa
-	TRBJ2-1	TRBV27	CASSRTGSYNEQFF
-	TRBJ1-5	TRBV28	CASSLGANSNQPQHF
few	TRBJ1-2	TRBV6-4	CASILTGQPSGYTF
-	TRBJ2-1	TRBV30	CAWSVLAGPYNEQFF
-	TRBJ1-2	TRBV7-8	CASSLVRGEGYTF
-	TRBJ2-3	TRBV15	CATSRGPGDTTDTQYF
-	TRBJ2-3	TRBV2	CASSIAGGWDTQYF
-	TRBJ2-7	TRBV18	CASSPVGGPKKNYEQYF
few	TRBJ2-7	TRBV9	CASSRREGRTYEQYF
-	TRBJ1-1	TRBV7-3	CASSIPDRTEAFF
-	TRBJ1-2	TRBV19	CASSDRDRAYGYTF
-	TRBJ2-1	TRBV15	CATSRDRGDWRREQFF
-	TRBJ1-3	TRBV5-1	CASSSTGAGNTIYF
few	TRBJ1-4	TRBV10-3	CAISESRGEKLFF
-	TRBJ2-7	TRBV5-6	CASSFGTSPYEQYF
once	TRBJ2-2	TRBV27	CASSSTGRLGGELFF